One TCR beta chain is described in this entry. These data belong to a study of T-cell memory formation after mild COVID-19. Overall study context: TCR clustering was largely donor specific.

V lost 2 bases to trimming and J lost 3 bases; unmatched junction nucleotides: 3. The germline V gene has CDR1 SGHTA and CDR2 FQGTGA. The CDR3 contains 15 residues. In TCRdb, the 5' RACE reads were re-called with MiXCR into one record per CDR3 protein. The sample has under 300,000 distinct CDR3 sequences, over 9% seen once. The chain combines TRBV7-3 with TRBJ1-3; TRBD1 matches 8 bases. The sequenced sample consisted of PBMCs or a T cell subset sorted from them (not recorded which). The TCR originated in a man aged 18-30 years who had mild COVID-19 (a few samples of this study predate the infection). Cell type and time point are not known. CDR3 DNA sequence: TGTGCCAGCAGCTTACAGGGGGCGCATGGAAACACCATATATTTT. Protein sequence: CASSLQGAHGNTIYF. The full variable domain, completed using reference TRBV7-3 and TRBJ1-3, is GAGVSQTPSNKVTEKGKYVELRCDPISGHTALYWYRQSLGQGPEFLIYFQGTGAADDSGLPNDRFFAVRPEGSVSTLKIQRTERGDSAVYLCASSLQGAHGNTIYFGEGSWLTVV.